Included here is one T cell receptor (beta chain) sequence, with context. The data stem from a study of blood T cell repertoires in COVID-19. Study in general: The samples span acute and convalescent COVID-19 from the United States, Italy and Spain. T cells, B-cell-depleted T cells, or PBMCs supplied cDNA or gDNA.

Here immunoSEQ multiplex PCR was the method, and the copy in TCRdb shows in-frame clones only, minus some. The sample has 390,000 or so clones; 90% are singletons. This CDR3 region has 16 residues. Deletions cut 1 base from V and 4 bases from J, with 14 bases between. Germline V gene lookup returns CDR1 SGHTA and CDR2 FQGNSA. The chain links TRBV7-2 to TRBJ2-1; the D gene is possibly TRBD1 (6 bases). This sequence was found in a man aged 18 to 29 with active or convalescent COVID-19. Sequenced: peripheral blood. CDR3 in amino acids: CASSLVGIQGYNEQFF. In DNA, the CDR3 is TGTGCCAGCAGCTTAGTGGGGATACAGGGTTACAATGAGCAGTTCTTC.